Following are 26 T cell receptor beta chains from one sample sequenced in a study of blood T cell repertoires in COVID-19 (dated by TCRdb to between 2020 and 2021). The method was the immunoSEQ multiplex PCR assay. TCRdb retrieved this table from immuneACCESS and kept in-frame rearrangements only. Not all clones are present; in checked studies, unresolved V genes account for under half, and no reason is known for the remainder. The sample includes 250,000 to 350,000 clones, with around 91% observed a single time. Of the sample, 1.5% to 2% is held by the ten largest clones. The sample was PBMCs or T cells enriched from blood (not recorded which). The receptors stem from a woman under 30 with acute COVID-19.

This clone was observed once. The V and J genes are TRBV6-5 and TRBJ2-7; 7 bases are a match to TRBD2. Germline values: CDR1 MNHEY, CDR2 SVGAGI. Germline trimming cut 0 bases from V and 6 bases from J; bases unmatched to any gene: 8. This CDR3 contains 15 residues. CDR3 residues: CASSYSWEGSSEQYF. CDR3 nucleotide sequence: TGTGCCAGCAGTTACTCGTGGGAGGGGTCATCCGAGCAGTACTTC.

The rearrangement links TRBV18 to TRBJ1-2; TRBD1 matches at 7 bases. The junction had 7 bases not matched to a gene; V was cut back by 2 bases and J by 4 bases. Germline V gives CDR1 KGHSH, CDR2 LQKENI. This CDR3 contains 15 residues. This chain's CDR3 is CASSPNRGEFYGYTF. In DNA, the CDR3 is TGTGCCAGCTCACCAAACAGGGGCGAGTTCTATGGCTACACCTTC.

The chain carries TRBV29-1 and TRBJ1-1, with TRBD1 as a possible D gene (6 bases). Trimming shortened V by 4 bases and J by 8 bases, and 8 bases separated the two germline ends. Per germline, CDR1 SQVTM and CDR2 ANQGSEA. The CDR3 is made up of 10 amino acids. CDR3 in amino acids: CSVADREAFF. The DNA of the CDR3 is TGCAGCGTTGCGGACAGAGAAGCTTTCTTT. The full variable domain, with the rest looked up from reference TRBV29-1 and TRBJ1-1, is SAVISQKPSRDICQRGTSLTIQCQVDSQVTMMFWYRQQPGQSLTLIATANQGSEATYESGFVIDKFPISRPNLTFSTLTVSNMSPEDSSIYLCSVADREAFFGQGTRLTVV.

The V gene is TRBV7-9, the J gene TRBJ1-5, with 9 bases lining up with TRBD1. The length of the CDR3 is 16 residues. Germline V lookup: CDR1 SEHNR, CDR2 FQNEAQ (reference sequence). Losses at the gene ends were 3 bases for V and 3 bases for J; bases not matched to a gene: 6. DNA of the CDR3: TGTGCCAGCAGCTTTTCCCGGGACAGGGTCAATCAGCCCCAGCATTTT. Protein sequence: CASSFSRDRVNQPQHF.

The chain links TRBV27 to TRBJ2-7; D is possibly TRBD1 (5 bases). The ends were cut back, 8 bases at V and 2 bases at J, with 16 bases in the middle. This CDR3 region has 14 residues. CDR1 is MNHEY, CDR2 SMNVEV, per germline (reference sequence). CDR3 amino acids: CASWRAGQTYEQYF. CDR3 sequence (DNA): TGTGCCAGCTGGCGAGCTGGACAAACCTACGAGCAGTACTTC.

In this sample, this clone turned up a few times. The rearrangement joins TRBV6-2 or TRBV6-3 to TRBJ1-2, with TRBD1 as a possible D gene (6 bases). The CDR3 runs 14 residues. In germline, CDR1 is MNHEY, CDR2 SVGEGT. Trimming shortened V by 6 bases and J by 3 bases, and 14 bases separated the two germline ends. In DNA, the CDR3 is TGTGCCAGCAGCCAACAGGGCGGGCACTATGGCTACACCTTC. This encodes CASSQQGGHYGYTF.

V is TRBV6-5 and J is TRBJ1-1, with D possibly being TRBD1 (5 bases). Germline V gene lookup returns CDR1 MNHEY and CDR2 SVGAGI. This CDR3 spans 15 amino acids. Trimming shortened V by 5 bases and J by 8 bases, and 21 bases separated the two germline ends. CDR3 DNA sequence: TGTGCCAGCAGTCACAACTCAGACAGTAGGAAAGAAGCTTTCTTT. Translated: CASSHNSDSRKEAFF.

The CDR3 coding sequence is TGTGCCAGCAGCCGTGACAGGGGAATGGGTGGCTACACCTTC. Residues: CASSRDRGMGGYTF. The chain combines TRBV5-4 with TRBJ1-2, with 8 positions matching TRBD1. V was pared by 4 bases and J by 7 bases, with 9 bases of the junction left unmatched. CDR1 is SGHNT, CDR2 YYREEE, per germline (reference sequence). The CDR3 loop spans 14 amino acids.

This clone was seen only once. The chain has TRBV24-1 and TRBJ1-3; no definite D call. The V end was cut by 4 bases, the J end by 2 bases, with 14 bases between. Germline assignment: CDR1 KGHDR and CDR2 SFDVKD. The CDR3 spans 16 residues. In nucleotides, the CDR3 is TGTGCCACCAGTGACCCCATTCGACTCCCTGGAAACACCATATATTTT. Encoded protein: CATSDPIRLPGNTIYF.

This clone has just one count. The chain links TRBV9 to TRBJ2-1; 10 bases map to TRBD2. The CDR3 runs to 16 residues. Trimming at V came to 3 bases and at J to 4 bases, leaving 7 bases not matched to a gene. Germline V lookup: CDR1 SGDLS, CDR2 YYNGEE. As DNA, the CDR3 is TGTGCCAGCAGCGCCTCTAGCGGGAGTGGGTACAATGAGCAGTTCTTC. Translated, it gives CASSASSGSGYNEQFF. Based on the CDR3 plus reference TRBV9 and TRBJ2-1, the full variable domain is DSGVTQTPKHLITATGQRVTLRCSPRSGDLSVYWYQQSLDQGLQFLIQYYNGEERAKGNILERFSAQQFPDLHSELNLSSLELGDSALYFCASSASSGSGYNEQFFGPGTRLTVL.

V and J are TRBV15 and TRBJ1-3; D may be TRBD1 (5 bases). The CDR3 consists of 16 residues. Germline V gene data show CDR1 as LNHNV and CDR2 as YYDKDF (reference sequence). V was clipped by 0 bases and J by 4 bases, with 13 bases between them. This CDR3 is CATSRDRGTAGNTIYF. CDR3 DNA: TGTGCCACCAGCAGAGATCGGGGGACGGCGGGAAACACCATATATTTT.

CDR3 protein: CASSSDRLNQPQHF. CDR3 bases: TGTGCCAGCAGCTCCGACAGGCTCAATCAGCCCCAGCATTTT. The V call is TRBV28, the J call TRBJ1-5, with TRBD1 as a possible D gene (6 bases). V lost 6 bases to trimming and J lost 3 bases, with 12 bases between them. Germline V gives CDR1 MDHEN, CDR2 SYDVKM. The CDR3 contains 14 residues. Full variable domain (rest looked up from reference TRBV28 and TRBJ1-5): DVKVTQSSRYLVKRTGEKVFLECVQDMDHENMFWYRQDPGLGLRLIYFSYDVKMKEKGDIPEGYSVSREKKERFSLILESASTNQTSMYLCASSSDRLNQPQHFGDGTRLSIL.

The CDR3 region has the DNA TGCGCCAGCAGCATTAGCGGAACCTCCCTAAATGAGCAGTTCTTC. Translation: CASSISGTSLNEQFF. The gene calls are TRBV5-1 and TRBJ2-1; maybe TRBD2 (6 bases). The V gene's germline CDR1 is SGHRS and CDR2 YFSETQ. CDR3 size: 15 residues. The V gene lost 4 bases and the J gene lost 7 bases, with 18 bases spanning the gap. The whole variable domain, remainder taken from reference TRBV5-1 and TRBJ2-1, is KAGVTQTPRYLIKTRGQQVTLSCSPISGHRSVSWYQQTPGQGLQFLFEYFSETQRNKGNFPGRFSGRQFSNSRSEMNVSTLELGDSALYLCASSISGTSLNEQFFGPGTRLTVL.

CDR3 sequence (DNA): TGTGCCAGCAGCCTGGGAGGATCGGGCGGTTCACCCCTCCACTTT. Its translation: CASSLGGSGGSPLHF. The chain uses TRBV6-5 and TRBJ1-6, with D unclear. Trimming took off 6 bases at V and 9 bases at J, with 18 bases between the two ends. The CDR3 contains 15 residues. Looked up from germline, CDR1 is MNHEY and CDR2 is SVGAGI.

The rearrangement joins TRBV10-3 to TRBJ2-2, with 9 bases identical to TRBD2. Per the germline V gene, CDR1 is ENHRY and CDR2 is SYGVKD. With 9 bases clipped from V and 0 bases from J, the junction kept 14 bases outside the gene matches. The CDR3 loop spans 18 amino acids. The CDR3 protein is CAIPVIAGEAANTGELFF. As DNA, the CDR3 is TGTGCCATACCCGTGATAGCGGGAGAAGCTGCGAACACCGGGGAGCTGTTTTTT.

The V call is TRBV30, the J call TRBJ2-5; the D gene is possibly TRBD2 (7 bases). The V and J ends lost 4 bases and 4 bases respectively, with 13 bases between them. The CDR3 runs to 13 residues. Germline V gene sequence: CDR1 GTSNPN, CDR2 SVGIG (reference sequence). For the CDR3, the DNA is TGTGCCTGGAAAGTGGGAGGGGGAGAGACCCAGTACTTC. Encoded protein: CAWKVGGGETQYF. The full variable domain, with the rest looked up from reference TRBV30 and TRBJ2-5, is SQTIHQWPATLVQPVGSPLSLECTVEGTSNPNLYWYRQAAGRGLQLLFYSVGIGQISSEVPQNLSASRPQDRQFILSSKKLLLSDSGFYLCAWKVGGGETQYFGPGTRLLVL.

The genes are TRBV18 and TRBJ2-1; TRBD2 matches 7 bases. V trimming: 0 bases; J trimming: 7 bases; junction bases outside the gene matches: 12. Germline loops: CDR1 KGHSH, CDR2 LQKENI. CDR3 length equals 17 residues. This CDR3 reads CASSPPLGEGPRNEQFF. The CDR3 DNA reads TGTGCCAGCTCACCACCCTTGGGGGAGGGCCCTCGAAATGAGCAGTTCTTC. The full variable domain, with the rest looked up from reference TRBV18 and TRBJ2-1, is NAGVMQNPRHLVRRRGQEARLRCSPMKGHSHVYWYRQLPEEGLKFMVYLQKENIIDESGMPKERFSAEFPKEGPSILRIQQVVRGDSAAYFCASSPPLGEGPRNEQFFGPGTRLTVL.

The V gene is TRBV5-1, the J gene TRBJ2-7, with 7 bases matching TRBD1. This CDR3 spans 14 amino acids. The V and J ends lost 2 bases and 2 bases, in that order; junction bases with no gene match: 4. In germline, CDR1 is SGHRS, CDR2 YFSETQ. CDR3 sequence (DNA): TGCGCCAGCAGCTTACGGGACAGACCCTACGAGCAGTACTTC. This gives the protein CASSLRDRPYEQYF.

This chain links TRBV21-1 with TRBJ2-7; the table calls TRBD2, which could not be checked here. TRBV21-1 is a recognized pseudogene. The CDR3 runs to 15 residues. The DNA for the CDR3 is TGTGCCAGCAGCTCCCCCTTGGGAGAGTCCTACGAGCAGTACTTC. This encodes CASSSPLGESYEQYF.

Of note for this clone: This may stem from a read error, because a much larger clone lies one nucleotide away. CDR3 in DNA: TGCGCCAGCAGCCAAGGGACAGGGAGGAATCAGCCCCAGCATTTT. It translates to CASSQGTGRNQPQHF. The J gene is TRBJ1-5, the V gene TRBV4-1; the match to TRBD1 covers 8 bases. Trimming took 1 base from V and 4 from J; bases not matched to a gene: 3. This CDR3 is 15 amino acids long. Per germline, CDR1 MGHRA and CDR2 YSYEKL.

In nucleotides, the CDR3 is TGTGCCAGCAGTAGTGCCCCGGACGAGGGATCACCCCTCCACTTT. Residues: CASSSAPDEGSPLHF. The J gene is TRBJ1-6, the V gene TRBV6-4; D gene uncertain. The CDR3 spans 15 residues. The germline V gene has CDR1 MRHNA and CDR2 SNTAGT. V gave up 5 bases and J gave up 10 bases, with 18 bases separating them.

This clone appeared a few times. The V call is TRBV6-9, the J call TRBJ1-2; perhaps TRBD1 as D (5 bases). Germline V gene lookup returns CDR1 MNHGY and CDR2 SVAAGI. Trimming took 2 bases from V and 9 from J, leaving 13 bases between them. The CDR3 spans 13 residues. Here the CDR3 DNA reads TGTGCCAGCAGTTATCGATGTTCAGGGTGCTACACCTTC. Amino acid sequence: CASSYRCSGCYTF.

This chain links TRBV6-5 with TRBJ1-1; D call uncertain. Trimming pared 0 bases from V and 0 bases from J, leaving 8 bases between. The germline V gene has CDR1 MNHEY and CDR2 SVGAGI. CDR3 size: 15 residues. The CDR3 DNA sequence: TGTGCCAGCAGTTACTCGAGGTTCATGAACACTGAAGCTTTCTTT. Its protein product is CASSYSRFMNTEAFF.

On this clone itself: Other DNA sequences in the same sample also yield this CDR3. The genes are TRBV9 and TRBJ2-3; no reliable D call. The V end was cut by 3 bases, the J end by 0 bases, with 8 bases between. Germline CDR1 is SGDLS and CDR2 is YYNGEE. CDR3 length: 14 residues. This chain's CDR3 is CASSGSGSTDTQYF. DNA of the CDR3: TGTGCCAGCAGCGGGTCAGGCAGCACAGATACGCAGTATTTT.

The V call is TRBV3-1 (or the pseudogene TRBV3-2), the J call TRBJ2-2, with 8 bases fitting TRBD2. Trimming removed 6 bases from V and 8 bases from J; junction bases left unmatched: 11. The CDR3 spans 15 residues. CDR1 LGHDT and CDR2 YNNKEL come from the germline V gene (reference sequence). CDR3 sequence reads: CASSLFSGTRGELFF. The DNA of the CDR3 is TGTGCCAGCAGTCTATTCTCCGGGACTAGGGGGGAGCTGTTTTTT.

The count of this clone is one. The rearrangement uses TRBV18 and TRBJ2-7; tentative D call: TRBD2 (7 bases). The CDR3 spans 16 residues. Trimming shortened V by 2 bases and J by 4 bases, and 18 bases separated the two germline ends. CDR1 is KGHSH and CDR2 is LQKENI in the germline V gene. The CDR3 coding sequence is TGTGCCAGCTCACCATTTTCTGGGGGGGCCGCGTACGAGCAGTACTTC. Encoded protein: CASSPFSGGAAYEQYF.